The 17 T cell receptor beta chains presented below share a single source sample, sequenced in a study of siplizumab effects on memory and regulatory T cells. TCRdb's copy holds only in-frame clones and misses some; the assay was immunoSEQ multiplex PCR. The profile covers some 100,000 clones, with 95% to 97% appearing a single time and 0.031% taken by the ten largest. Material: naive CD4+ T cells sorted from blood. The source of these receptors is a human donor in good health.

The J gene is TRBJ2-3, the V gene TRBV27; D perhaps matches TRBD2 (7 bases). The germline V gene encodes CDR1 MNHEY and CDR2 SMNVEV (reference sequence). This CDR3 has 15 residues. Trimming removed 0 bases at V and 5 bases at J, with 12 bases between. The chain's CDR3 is CASSLSGGQGDTQYF. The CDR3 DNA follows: TGTGCCAGCAGTTTATCCGGGGGGCAAGGAGATACGCAGTATTTT.

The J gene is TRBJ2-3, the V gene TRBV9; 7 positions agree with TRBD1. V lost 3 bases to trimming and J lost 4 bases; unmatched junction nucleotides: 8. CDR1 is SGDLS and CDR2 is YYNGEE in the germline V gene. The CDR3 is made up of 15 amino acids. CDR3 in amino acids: CASSAQTGPADTQYF. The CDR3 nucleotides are TGTGCCAGCAGCGCTCAGACAGGGCCGGCAGATACGCAGTATTTT.

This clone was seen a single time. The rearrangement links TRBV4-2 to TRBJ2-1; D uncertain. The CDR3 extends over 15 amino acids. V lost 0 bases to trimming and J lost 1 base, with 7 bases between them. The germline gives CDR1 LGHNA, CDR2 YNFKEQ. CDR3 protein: CASSQEDPSYNEQFF. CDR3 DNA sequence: TGTGCCAGCAGCCAAGAGGACCCATCCTACAATGAGCAGTTCTTC.

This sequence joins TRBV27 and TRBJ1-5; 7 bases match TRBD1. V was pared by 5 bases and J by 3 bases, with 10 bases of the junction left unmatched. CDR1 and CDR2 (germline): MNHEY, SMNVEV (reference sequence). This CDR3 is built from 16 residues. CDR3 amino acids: CASSALPGQLNQPQHF. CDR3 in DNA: TGTGCCAGCAGTGCCCTCCCGGGACAGCTCAATCAGCCCCAGCATTTT.

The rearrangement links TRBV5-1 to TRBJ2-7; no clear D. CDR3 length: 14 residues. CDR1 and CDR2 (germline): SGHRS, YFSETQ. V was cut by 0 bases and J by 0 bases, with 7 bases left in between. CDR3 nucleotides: TGCGCCAGCAGCTTGGTACAGTTCTCCTACGAGCAGTACTTC. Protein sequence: CASSLVQFSYEQYF.

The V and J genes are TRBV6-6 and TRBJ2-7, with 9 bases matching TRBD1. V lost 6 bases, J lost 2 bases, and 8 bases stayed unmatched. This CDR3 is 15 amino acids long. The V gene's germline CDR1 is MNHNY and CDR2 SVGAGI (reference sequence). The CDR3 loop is CASRTTGGAAYEQYF. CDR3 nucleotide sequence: TGTGCCAGCAGGACCACAGGGGGCGCCGCCTACGAGCAGTACTTC.

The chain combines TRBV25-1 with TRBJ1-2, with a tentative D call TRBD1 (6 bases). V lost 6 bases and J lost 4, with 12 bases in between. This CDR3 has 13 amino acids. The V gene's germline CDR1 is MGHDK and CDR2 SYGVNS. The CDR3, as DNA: TGTGCCAGCAGCCAGGGACACCCCTATGGCTACACCTTC. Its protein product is CASSQGHPYGYTF.

The DNA for the CDR3 is TGTGCCAGCAGCCCAACAGGGGTCAACTCCTACGAGCAGTACTTC. Protein: CASSPTGVNSYEQYF. The chain links TRBV6-1 to TRBJ2-7, with TRBD1 matching over 7 bases. This CDR3 comprises 15 residues. Germline CDR1 MNHNS, CDR2 SASEGT. The trim removed 6 bases at V and 0 bases at J, leaving 8 bases unmatched.

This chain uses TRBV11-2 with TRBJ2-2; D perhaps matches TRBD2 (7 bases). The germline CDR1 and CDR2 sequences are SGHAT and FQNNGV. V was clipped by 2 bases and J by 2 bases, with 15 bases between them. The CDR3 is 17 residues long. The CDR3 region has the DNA TGTGCCAGCAGCTTATCTGCGGGGGCTTCCAACACCGGGGAGCTGTTTTTT. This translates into CASSLSAGASNTGELFF.

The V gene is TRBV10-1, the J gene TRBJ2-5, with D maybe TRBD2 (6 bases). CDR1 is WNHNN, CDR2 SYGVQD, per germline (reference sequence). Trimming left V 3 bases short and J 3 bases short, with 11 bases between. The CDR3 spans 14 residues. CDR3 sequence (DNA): TGCGCCAGCAGTGACCCTCCGGGGGAAGAGACCCAGTACTTC. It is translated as CASSDPPGEETQYF.

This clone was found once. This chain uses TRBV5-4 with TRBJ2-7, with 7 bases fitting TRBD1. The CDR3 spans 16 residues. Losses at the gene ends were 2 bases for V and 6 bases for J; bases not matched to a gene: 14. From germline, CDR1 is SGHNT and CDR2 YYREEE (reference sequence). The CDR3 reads CASSFGGQESLLEQYF. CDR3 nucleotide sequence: TGTGCCAGCAGCTTTGGCGGACAGGAATCTTTGCTCGAGCAGTACTTC. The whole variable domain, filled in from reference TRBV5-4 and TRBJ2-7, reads ETGVTQSPTHLIKTRGQQVTLRCSSQSGHNTVSWYQQALGQGPQFIFQYYREEENGRGNFPPRFSGLQFPNYSSELNVNALELDDSALYLCASSFGGQESLLEQYFGPGTRLTVT.

The CDR3 is CASSPTGTNYGYTF. The CDR3 DNA reads as TGTGCCAGCAGCCCGACAGGGACTAACTATGGCTACACCTTC. The chain recombines TRBV6-5 with TRBJ1-2; 7 nucleotides agree with TRBD1. Trimming removed 6 bases from V and 0 bases from J; junction bases left unmatched: 4. Looked up from germline, CDR1 is MNHEY and CDR2 is SVGAGI. The CDR3 extends over 14 amino acids.

The CDR3, as DNA: TGTGCCACCAGCAGAGAGGCAGGGTTAAACTGGTTGAACACCATATATTTT. Amino acid sequence: CATSREAGLNWLNTIYF. This sequence joins TRBV15 and TRBJ1-3; tentatively, D is TRBD1 (5 bases). The V end lost 0 bases, the J end lost 7 bases, and 19 bases lay between the germline ends. The CDR3 is made up of 17 amino acids. Germline loops: CDR1 LNHNV, CDR2 YYDKDF (reference sequence).

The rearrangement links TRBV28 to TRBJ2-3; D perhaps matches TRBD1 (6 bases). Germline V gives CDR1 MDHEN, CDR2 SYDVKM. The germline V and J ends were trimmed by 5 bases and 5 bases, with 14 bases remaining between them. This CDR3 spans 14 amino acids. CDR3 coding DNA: TGTGCCAGCAGTCTAACAGGGCTTCAAGATACGCAGTATTTT. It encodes CASSLTGLQDTQYF.

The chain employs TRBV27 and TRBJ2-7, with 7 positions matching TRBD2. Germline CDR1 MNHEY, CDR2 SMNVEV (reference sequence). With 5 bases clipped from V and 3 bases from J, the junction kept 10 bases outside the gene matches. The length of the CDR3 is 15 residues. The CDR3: CASSGWEGRIYEQYF. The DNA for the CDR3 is TGTGCCAGCAGTGGTTGGGAGGGACGGATCTACGAGCAGTACTTC.

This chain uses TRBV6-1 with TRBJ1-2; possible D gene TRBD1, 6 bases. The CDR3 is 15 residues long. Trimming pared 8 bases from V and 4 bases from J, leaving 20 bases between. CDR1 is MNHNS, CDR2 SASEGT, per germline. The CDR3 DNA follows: TGTGCCAGCCTCCCGAACAGGGCTTCGGTCTATGGCTACACCTTC. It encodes CASLPNRASVYGYTF.

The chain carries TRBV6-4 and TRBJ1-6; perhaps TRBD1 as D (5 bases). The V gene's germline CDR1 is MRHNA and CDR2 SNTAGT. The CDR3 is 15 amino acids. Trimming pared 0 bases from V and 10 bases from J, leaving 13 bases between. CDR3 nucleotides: TGTGCCAGCAGTGACTCGAGCGGGGCCCGGTCACCCCTCCACTTT. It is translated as CASSDSSGARSPLHF.